The 8 T cell receptor beta chains below were found in one sample sequenced in a study of T cell responses to AZD1222 COVID-19 vaccine. The assay was immunoSEQ multiplex PCR, and TCRdb's table has in-frame clones only and misses some. The table lists about 200,000 clones, around 92% of them singletons. This specimen consisted of peripheral blood, obtained on day 0 of AZD1222 vaccination. The receptors come from an adult in good health.

V and J are TRBV18 and TRBJ1-4; weak D call: TRBD1 (5 bases). In germline, CDR1 is KGHSH, CDR2 LQKENI. The V end lost 3 bases, the J end lost 8 bases, and 13 bases lay between the germline ends. This CDR3 is 14 amino acids long. CDR3 nucleotide sequence: TGTGCCAGCTCACCTTCCGGGACCCACGAAAAACTGTTTTTT. Residues: CASSPSGTHEKLFF.

The gene calls are TRBV28 and TRBJ1-5, with D hard to call. The germline V and J ends were trimmed by 4 bases and 0 bases, with 4 bases remaining between them. The CDR3 loop spans 13 amino acids. CDR1 MDHEN and CDR2 SYDVKM come from the germline V gene. CDR3 nucleotide sequence: TGTGCCAGCAGTTCTAGTAGCAATCAGCCCCAGCATTTT. Protein: CASSSSSNQPQHF.

The rearrangement joins TRBV6-5 to TRBJ1-6, with TRBD1 identical over 9 bases. The J segment lost 7 bases and the V segment lost 3 bases, leaving 4 bases of the junction unmatched. This CDR3 is 15 amino acids long. CDR1 and CDR2 (germline): MNHEY, SVGAGI. The CDR3 DNA follows: TGTGCCAGCAGTTATAGGACAGGGGCCAATTCACCCCTCCACTTT. Protein: CASSYRTGANSPLHF.

The chain couples TRBV2 to TRBJ2-3; 12 bases map to TRBD2. The CDR3 contains 16 residues. The germline V gene has CDR1 SNHLY and CDR2 FYNNEI. After removal of 10 bases from V and 2 bases from J, the junction contained 10 bases not matched to a gene. CDR3 amino acids: CATALGTSGYTDTQYF. The CDR3 nucleotides read TGTGCCACCGCCCTCGGGACTAGCGGGTACACAGATACGCAGTATTTT.

This chain connects TRBV19 to TRBJ1-6; 9 nucleotides agree with TRBD1. The CDR3 contains 15 residues. J was trimmed by 5 bases and V by 11 bases; bases with no gene match: 10. The germline V gene has CDR1 LNHDA and CDR2 SQIVND (reference sequence). The CDR3 bases are TGTGCCGTTTCCAGGGACAGGGACCATAATTCACCCCTCCACTTT. This gives the protein CAVSRDRDHNSPLHF.

The rearrangement links TRBV5-5 to TRBJ1-1, with 7 bases matching TRBD1. Germline-derived CDR1 and CDR2 are SGHKS and YYEKEE (reference sequence). The CDR3 is 14 residues long. The V and J ends lost 3 bases and 2 bases, in that order; junction bases with no gene match: 4. The CDR3 DNA is TGTGCCAGCAGCTGGGGACAGCCAAACACTGAAGCTTTCTTT. Translation gives CASSWGQPNTEAFF.

The chain combines TRBV29-1 with TRBJ1-5; D gene ambiguous. There are 13 residues in the CDR3. V dropped 6 bases and J dropped 3 bases, with 12 bases sitting between them. Germline CDR1 and CDR2: SQVTM and ANQGSEA. The CDR3 sequence is CSVSVQNNQPQHF. The CDR3 DNA reads TGCAGCGTGAGCGTACAAAACAATCAGCCCCAGCATTTT.

The J gene is TRBJ1-2, the V gene TRBV5-8, with 9 bases lining up with TRBD1. CDR1 and CDR2 from the germline V gene are SGHTS and YDEGEE. This CDR3 is built from 12 residues. V dropped 8 bases and J dropped 5; count of bases not matched to a gene: 4. CDR3 protein: CARGTGTYGYTF. Here the CDR3 DNA reads TGTGCCAGGGGGACAGGGACGTATGGCTACACCTTC.